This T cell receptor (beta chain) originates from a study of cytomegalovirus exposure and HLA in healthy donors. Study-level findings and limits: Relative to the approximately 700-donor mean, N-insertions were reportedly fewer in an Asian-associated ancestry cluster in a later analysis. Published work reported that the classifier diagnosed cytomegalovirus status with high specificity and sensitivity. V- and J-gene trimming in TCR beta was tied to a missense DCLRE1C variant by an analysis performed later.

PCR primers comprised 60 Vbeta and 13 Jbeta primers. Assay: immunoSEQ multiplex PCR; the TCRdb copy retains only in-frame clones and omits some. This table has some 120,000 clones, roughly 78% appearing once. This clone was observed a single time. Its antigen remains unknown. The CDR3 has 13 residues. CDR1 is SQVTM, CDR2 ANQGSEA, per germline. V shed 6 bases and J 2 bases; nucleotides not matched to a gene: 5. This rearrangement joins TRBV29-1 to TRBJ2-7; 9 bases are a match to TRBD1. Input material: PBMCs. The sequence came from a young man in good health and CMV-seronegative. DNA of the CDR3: TGCAGCGTGGGGACAGGGATCACCTACGAGCAGTACTTC. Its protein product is CSVGTGITYEQYF.